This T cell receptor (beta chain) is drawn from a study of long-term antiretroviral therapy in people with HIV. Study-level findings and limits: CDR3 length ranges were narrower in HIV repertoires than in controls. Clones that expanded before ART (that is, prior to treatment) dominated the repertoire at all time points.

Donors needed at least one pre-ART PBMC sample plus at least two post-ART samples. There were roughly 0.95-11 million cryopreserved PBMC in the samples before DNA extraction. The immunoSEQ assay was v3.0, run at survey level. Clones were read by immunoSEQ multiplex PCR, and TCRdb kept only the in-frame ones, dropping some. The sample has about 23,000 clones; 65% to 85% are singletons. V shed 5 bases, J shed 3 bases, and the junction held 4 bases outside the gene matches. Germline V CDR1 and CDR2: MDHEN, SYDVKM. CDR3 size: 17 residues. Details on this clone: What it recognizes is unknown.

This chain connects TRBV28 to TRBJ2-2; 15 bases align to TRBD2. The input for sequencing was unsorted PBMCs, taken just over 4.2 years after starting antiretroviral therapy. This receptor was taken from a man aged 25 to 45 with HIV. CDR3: CASSVGLAGGYTGELFF. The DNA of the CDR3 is TGTGCCAGCAGTGTCGGACTAGCGGGAGGGTACACCGGGGAGCTGTTTTTT.